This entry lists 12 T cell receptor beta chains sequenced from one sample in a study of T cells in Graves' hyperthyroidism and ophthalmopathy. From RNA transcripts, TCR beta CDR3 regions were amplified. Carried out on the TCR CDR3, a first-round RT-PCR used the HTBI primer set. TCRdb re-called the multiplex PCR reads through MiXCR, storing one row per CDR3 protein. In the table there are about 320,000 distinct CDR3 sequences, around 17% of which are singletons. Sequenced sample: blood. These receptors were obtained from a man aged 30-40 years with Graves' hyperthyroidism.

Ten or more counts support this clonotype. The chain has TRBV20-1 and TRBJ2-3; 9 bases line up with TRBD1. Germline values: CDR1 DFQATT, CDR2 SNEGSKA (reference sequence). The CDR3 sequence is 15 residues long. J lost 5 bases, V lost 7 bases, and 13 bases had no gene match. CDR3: CSVRPGTGIRDTQYF. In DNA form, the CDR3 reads TGCAGTGTCCGACCCGGGACAGGGATTAGAGATACGCAGTATTTT.

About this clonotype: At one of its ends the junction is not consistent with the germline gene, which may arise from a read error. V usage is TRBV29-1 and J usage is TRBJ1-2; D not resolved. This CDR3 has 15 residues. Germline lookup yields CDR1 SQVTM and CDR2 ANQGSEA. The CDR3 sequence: CNVDPERGSNYGYTF. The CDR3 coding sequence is TGCAACGTTGACCCTGAACGGGGATCTAACTATGGCTACACCTTC.

CDR3 sequence: CASSEGETTGGADTQYF. As DNA, the CDR3 is TGTGCCAGCAGCGAGGGAGAAACGACCGGAGGAGCAGATACGCAGTATTTT. This rearrangement joins TRBV9 to TRBJ2-3, with a weak D call TRBD2 (5 bases). This CDR3 has 17 residues. Germline V gene sequence: CDR1 SGDLS, CDR2 YYNGEE. V was pared by 3 bases and J by 4 bases, with 21 bases between.

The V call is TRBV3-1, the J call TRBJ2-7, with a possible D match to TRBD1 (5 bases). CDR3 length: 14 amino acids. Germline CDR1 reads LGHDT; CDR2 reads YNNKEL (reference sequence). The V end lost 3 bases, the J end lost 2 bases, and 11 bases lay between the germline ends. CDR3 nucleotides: TGTGCCAGCAGCCACGTCCAGGGCACCTACGAGCAGTACTTC. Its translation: CASSHVQGTYEQYF.

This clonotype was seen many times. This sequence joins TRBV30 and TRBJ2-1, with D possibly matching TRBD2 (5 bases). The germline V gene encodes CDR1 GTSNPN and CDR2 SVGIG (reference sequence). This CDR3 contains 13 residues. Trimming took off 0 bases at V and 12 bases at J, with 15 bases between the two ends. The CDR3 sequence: CAWSVSSGIRQFF. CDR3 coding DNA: TGTGCCTGGAGTGTTTCCTCGGGGATTCGGCAGTTCTTC.

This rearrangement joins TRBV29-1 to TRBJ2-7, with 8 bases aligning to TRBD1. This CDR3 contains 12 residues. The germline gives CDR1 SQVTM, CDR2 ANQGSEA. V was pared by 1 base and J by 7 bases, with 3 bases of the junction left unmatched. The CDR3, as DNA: TGCAGCGTTGAAGGACAGGGGCGAGAGCAGTACTTC. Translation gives CSVEGQGREQYF.

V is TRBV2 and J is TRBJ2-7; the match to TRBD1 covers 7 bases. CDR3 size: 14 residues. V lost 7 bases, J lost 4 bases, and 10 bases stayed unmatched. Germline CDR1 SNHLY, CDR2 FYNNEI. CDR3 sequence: CASIKGAVPYEQYF. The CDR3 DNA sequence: TGTGCCAGCATTAAGGGGGCAGTTCCTTACGAGCAGTACTTC.

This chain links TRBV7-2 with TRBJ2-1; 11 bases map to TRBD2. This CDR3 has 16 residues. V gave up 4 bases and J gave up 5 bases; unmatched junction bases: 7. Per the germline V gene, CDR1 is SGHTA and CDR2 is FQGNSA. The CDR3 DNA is TGTGCCAGCAGCTCTCTGGGACTAGCGGCACACAATGAGCAGTTCTTC. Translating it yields CASSSLGLAAHNEQFF.

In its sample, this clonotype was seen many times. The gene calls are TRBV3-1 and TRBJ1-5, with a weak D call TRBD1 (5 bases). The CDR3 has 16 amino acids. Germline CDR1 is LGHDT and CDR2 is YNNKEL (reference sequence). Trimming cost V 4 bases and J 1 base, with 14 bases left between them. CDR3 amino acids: CASSPTRDGSNQPQHF. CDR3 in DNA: TGTGCCAGCAGCCCGACCCGGGACGGAAGCAATCAGCCCCAGCATTTT.

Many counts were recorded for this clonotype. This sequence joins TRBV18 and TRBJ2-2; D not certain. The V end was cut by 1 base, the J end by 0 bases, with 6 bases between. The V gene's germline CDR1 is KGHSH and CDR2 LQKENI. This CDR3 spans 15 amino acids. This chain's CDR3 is CASSPQAPNTGELFF. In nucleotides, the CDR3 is TGTGCCAGCTCACCACAGGCCCCGAACACCGGGGAGCTGTTTTTT.

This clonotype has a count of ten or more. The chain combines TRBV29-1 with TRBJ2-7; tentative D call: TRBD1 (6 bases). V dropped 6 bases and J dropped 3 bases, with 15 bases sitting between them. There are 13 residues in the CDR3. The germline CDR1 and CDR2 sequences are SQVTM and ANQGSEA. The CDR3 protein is CSVGGRDNYEQYF. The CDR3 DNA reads TGCAGCGTAGGAGGTCGGGACAACTACGAGCAGTACTTC.

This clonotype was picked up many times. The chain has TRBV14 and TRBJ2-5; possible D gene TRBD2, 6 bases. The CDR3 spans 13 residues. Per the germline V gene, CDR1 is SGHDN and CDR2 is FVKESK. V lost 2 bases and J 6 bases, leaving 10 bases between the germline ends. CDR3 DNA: TGTGCCAGCAGCCAAACTGGAGGGCAGACCCAGTACTTC. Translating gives CASSQTGGQTQYF.